This TCR beta chain originates from a study of Graves' ophthalmopathy and Graves' hyperthyroidism. CDR3 length: 14 residues. V lost 4 bases to trimming and J lost 7 bases, with 16 bases between them. Germline CDR1 is SGHVS and CDR2 is FQNEAQ. RNA transcripts provided the template for amplifying TCR beta CDR3 regions. Second-round multiplex PCR followed a first-round RT-PCR using HTBI primers. One entry per CDR3 protein results from TCRdb running MiXCR on the multiplex PCR reads. The sample records 600,000 to 700,000 distinct CDR3 sequences, about 38% being singletons. About this clonotype: The CDR3 end shows no conserved phenylalanine or tryptophan, and so a read error is likely.

The chain carries TRBV7-8 and TRBJ2-5; TRBD2 is a possible D gene (5 bases). What was sequenced was peripheral blood. The receptor's source is an adult man with Graves' ophthalmopathy. CDR3 amino acids: CASSSPTRSRTQYS. In DNA form, the CDR3 reads TGTGCCAGCAGCTCTCCAACTAGGTCGAGGACCCAGTACTCC.